These 23 T cell receptor beta chains were sequenced from one sample in a study of graft-versus-host responses after intestinal transplantation. Generated by immunoSEQ multiplex PCR, the TCRdb table keeps only in-frame clones and is missing some. The data hold approximately 16,000 clones, with approximately 59% observed a single time. Tissue from the graft was processed to free its intraepithelial and lamina propria lymphocytes. Material: ileum tissue, obtained 524 days after transplant. The receptor source for this set is a human patient who received an intestinal transplant, so some T cells may come from the graft donor.

This clone was detected a few times. V usage is TRBV5-8 and J usage is TRBJ1-6; no clear D. From germline, CDR1 is SGHTS and CDR2 YDEGEE. CDR3 length: 14 residues. Trimming stripped 2 bases from V and 10 bases from J, with 13 bases between. DNA for the CDR3: TGTGCCAGCAGCTTTGGTCCAGGCTACTCACCCCTCCACTTT. Translated, it gives CASSFGPGYSPLHF. The whole variable domain, filled in from reference TRBV5-8 and TRBJ1-6, reads EAGVTQSPTHLIKTRGQQATLRCSPISGHTSVYWYQQALGLGLQFLLWYDEGEERNRGNFPPRFSGRQFPNYSSELNVNALELEDSALYLCASSFGPGYSPLHFGNGTRLTVT.

The chain recombines TRBV6-1 with TRBJ1-2; 10 positions agree with TRBD1. CDR1 is MNHNS and CDR2 is SASEGT in the germline V gene. The CDR3 consists of 15 residues. Germline trimming cut 6 bases from V and 5 bases from J; bases unmatched to any gene: 9. The CDR3 reads CASRSGGDRGYGYTF. The DNA of the CDR3 is TGTGCCAGCAGGAGCGGCGGGGACAGGGGTTATGGCTACACCTTC.

The rearrangement joins TRBV5-4 to TRBJ2-3; 9 bases are shared with TRBD1. Per the germline V gene, CDR1 is SGHNT and CDR2 is YYREEE (reference sequence). Trimming took 2 bases from V and 4 from J; bases not matched to a gene: 5. The CDR3 spans 15 residues. DNA of the CDR3: TGTGCCAGCAGCTTTCGGGACAGGGAGGCAGATACGCAGTATTTT. Translated, it gives CASSFRDREADTQYF.

A few counts support this clone. The chain couples TRBV7-2 to TRBJ1-6; unclear D gene. The V end lost 4 bases, the J end lost 7 bases, and 8 bases lay between the germline ends. This CDR3 is built from 13 residues. Germline lookup yields CDR1 SGHTA and CDR2 FQGNSA. In DNA, the CDR3 is TGTGCCAGCAGCTCTGGGAGGAATTCACCCCTCCACTTT. It codes for CASSSGRNSPLHF.

CDR3 coding DNA: TGTGCCAGCTCACCACCGTTTACTTCCACAGATACGCAGTATTTT. Amino acids: CASSPPFTSTDTQYF. The rearrangement uses TRBV18 and TRBJ2-3; D is unresolved. V lost 0 bases and J lost 2, with 9 bases in between. CDR3 size: 15 residues. Germline values: CDR1 KGHSH, CDR2 LQKENI.

The V call is TRBV29-1, the J call TRBJ2-5, with D perhaps TRBD1 (5 bases). V gave up 6 bases and J gave up 2 bases, with 10 bases separating them. The V gene's germline CDR1 is SQVTM and CDR2 ANQGSEA. This CDR3 spans 12 amino acids. CDR3 amino acids: CSVQTAQETQYF. The CDR3 bases are TGCAGCGTCCAGACAGCTCAAGAGACCCAGTACTTC.

This chain uses TRBV5-4 with TRBJ1-1; 9 bases align to TRBD1. Trimming at V came to 2 bases and at J to 11 bases, leaving 10 bases not matched to a gene. Germline V CDR1 and CDR2: SGHNT, YYREEE (reference sequence). This CDR3 region has 14 residues. This CDR3 is CASSFEQGAVKAFF. For the CDR3, the DNA is TGTGCCAGCAGCTTCGAACAGGGGGCAGTGAAGGCTTTCTTT.

This clone is deemed medium-sized. CDR3 amino acids: CASSLTSGLYEQYF. The DNA for the CDR3 is TGCGCCAGCAGCTTGACGTCAGGCCTCTACGAGCAGTACTTC. The V gene is TRBV5-1, the J gene TRBJ2-7, with unresolved D. CDR1 and CDR2 (germline): SGHRS, YFSETQ. The CDR3 consists of 14 residues. Trimming took 1 base from V and 3 from J, leaving 11 bases between them.

A few counts support this clone. The V and J genes are TRBV30 and TRBJ1-1; unclear D gene. CDR1 is GTSNPN, CDR2 SVGIG, per germline (reference sequence). The CDR3 is made up of 13 amino acids. Trimming cost V 4 bases and J 0 bases, with 9 bases left between them. The CDR3 bases are TGTGCCTGGAATGAACAGCTGAACACTGAAGCTTTCTTT. Protein product: CAWNEQLNTEAFF.

The genes are TRBV4-3 and TRBJ2-2; 13 bases line up with TRBD2. V lost 4 bases, J lost 4 bases, and 3 bases stayed unmatched. This CDR3 contains 16 residues. Germline V gives CDR1 LGHNA, CDR2 YSLEER. The chain's CDR3 is CASSPGTSGATGELFF. The CDR3 DNA is TGCGCCAGCAGCCCAGGGACTAGCGGGGCCACCGGGGAGCTGTTTTTT.

The chain uses TRBV6-6 and TRBJ1-1; no reliable D call. This CDR3 is built from 14 residues. The V end was cut by 5 bases, the J end by 0 bases, with 10 bases between. In germline, CDR1 is MNHNY, CDR2 SVGAGI (reference sequence). The CDR3 DNA reads TGTGCCAGCAGTCAACAGTATATGAACACTGAAGCTTTCTTT. It encodes CASSQQYMNTEAFF.

This clone occurred a few times. The genes are TRBV28 and TRBJ2-1; 14 bases are shared with TRBD2. Germline trimming cut 8 bases from V and 5 bases from J; bases unmatched to any gene: 2. CDR1 MDHEN and CDR2 SYDVKM come from the germline V gene. The CDR3 covers 14 residues. CDR3 sequence: CASGTSGGNNEQFF. The CDR3, as DNA: TGTGCCAGCGGGACTAGCGGGGGTAACAATGAGCAGTTCTTC.

The rearrangement joins TRBV27 to TRBJ2-7, with TRBD2 matching over 12 bases. The length of the CDR3 is 16 residues. The germline V gene encodes CDR1 MNHEY and CDR2 SMNVEV (reference sequence). The V gene end was trimmed by 5 bases and the J gene end by 2 bases; junction bases not matched to a gene: 7. The CDR3 DNA sequence: TGTGCCAGCAGTCCCATTTCTAGCGGGGGGGCCTACGAGCAGTACTTC. It is translated as CASSPISSGGAYEQYF.

The chain carries TRBV6-5 and TRBJ1-6, with TRBD1 as a possible D gene (5 bases). Germline lookup yields CDR1 MNHEY and CDR2 SVGAGI. CDR3 length: 14 residues. V lost 6 bases, J lost 8 bases, and 14 bases lay in between. This CDR3 reads CASRAGRLDSPLHF. CDR3 in DNA: TGTGCCAGCAGGGCGGGGCGATTAGATTCACCCCTCCACTTT.

This rearrangement joins TRBV30 to TRBJ2-3, with D maybe TRBD2 (5 bases). The CDR3 is made up of 12 amino acids. The V and J ends lost 1 base and 5 bases respectively, with 7 bases between them. The germline V gene encodes CDR1 GTSNPN and CDR2 SVGIG (reference sequence). CDR3 coding DNA: TGTGCCTGGAGTGCGGGGATAGATACGCAGTATTTT. Its protein is CAWSAGIDTQYF.

The chain recombines TRBV10-2 with TRBJ2-3; 13 nucleotides line up with TRBD2. Looked up from germline, CDR1 is WSHSY and CDR2 is SAAADI. This CDR3 is built from 15 residues. With 7 bases clipped from V and 4 bases from J, the junction kept 5 bases outside the gene matches. In DNA form, the CDR3 reads TGCGCCAGCAAAGGACTAGCGGGGGACCCAGATACGCAGTATTTT. It encodes CASKGLAGDPDTQYF.

Only a few counts were recorded for this clone. The chain combines TRBV30 with TRBJ2-2; TRBD1 matches 8 bases. The CDR3 totals 15 residues. CDR1 and CDR2 from the germline V gene are GTSNPN and SVGIG (reference sequence). V lost 3 bases and J lost 4; bases outside the gene matches: 7. The CDR3 DNA reads TGTGCCTGGAGGCCGGGACAGGCCCCCACCGGGGAGCTGTTTTTT. Protein sequence: CAWRPGQAPTGELFF. The whole variable domain, remainder taken from reference TRBV30 and TRBJ2-2, is SQTIHQWPATLVQPVGSPLSLECTVEGTSNPNLYWYRQAAGRGLQLLFYSVGIGQISSEVPQNLSASRPQDRQFILSSKKLLLSDSGFYLCAWRPGQAPTGELFFGEGSRLTVL.

V and J are TRBV30 and TRBJ1-6; maybe TRBD1 (5 bases). CDR1 is GTSNPN and CDR2 is SVGIG in the germline V gene (reference sequence). CDR3 length: 16 residues. The V and J ends lost 3 bases and 1 base respectively, with 13 bases between them. DNA of the CDR3: TGTGCCTGGAGGGCCGAAGGGGCTTCCTATAATTCACCCCTCCACTTT. Translated: CAWRAEGASYNSPLHF.

The V call is TRBV21-1, the J call TRBJ2-3; TRBD2 reflects the table's D call only, with no check against the DNA. TRBV21-1 is a recognized pseudogene. The CDR3 consists of 17 residues. CDR3 amino acids: CASSPEGGGGCTDTQYF. In DNA, the CDR3 is TGTGCCAGCAGCCCCGAGGGGGGGGGCGGCTGCACAGATACGCAGTATTTT.

This rearrangement joins TRBV4-3 to TRBJ1-2; D not resolved. Germline-derived CDR1 and CDR2 are LGHNA and YSLEER. The CDR3 runs to 15 residues. V was cut by 0 bases and J by 4 bases, with 12 bases left in between. CDR3 DNA sequence: TGCGCCAGCAGCCAAGATACCCTTGGCGGCTATGGCTACACCTTC. Translating it yields CASSQDTLGGYGYTF.

V and J are TRBV9 and TRBJ2-3; 11 bases fit TRBD2. The trim removed 4 bases at V and 1 base at J, leaving 11 bases unmatched. The germline V gene has CDR1 SGDLS and CDR2 YYNGEE. CDR3 size: 18 residues. This CDR3 reads CASSPQPTGLAGTDTQYF. The CDR3 DNA reads TGTGCCAGCAGCCCCCAACCAACGGGACTAGCGGGCACAGATACGCAGTATTTT.

The chain couples TRBV5-8 to TRBJ1-6, with 8 bases matching TRBD1. CDR1 and CDR2 from the germline V gene are SGHTS and YDEGEE. The CDR3 length is 14 residues. The ends lost 5 bases at V and 9 bases at J; junction bases unmatched: 7. In DNA form, the CDR3 reads TGTGCCAGCAGTTCTAATCAGGGGGCTTCACCCCTCCACTTT. Protein: CASSSNQGASPLHF.

The chain links TRBV7-9 to TRBJ1-2; no clear D gene. Germline-derived CDR1 and CDR2 are SEHNR and FQNEAQ (reference sequence). V was pared by 3 bases and J by 5 bases, with 4 bases between. This CDR3 region has 11 residues. Here the CDR3 DNA reads TGTGCCAGCAGCTTTGCGTATGGCTACACCTTC. This codes for CASSFAYGYTF. Filled out from reference TRBV7-9 and TRBJ1-2, the complete variable domain reads DTGVSQNPRHKITKRGQNVTFRCDPISEHNRLYWYRQTLGQGPEFLTYFQNEAQLEKSRLLSDRFSAERPKGSFSTLEIQRTEQGDSAMYLCASSFAYGYTFGSGTRLTVV.